These 9 T cell receptor beta chains were sequenced from one sample in a study of Ad26.COV2.S vaccination and SARS-CoV-2 variants. The method was immunoSEQ multiplex PCR; TCRdb's version includes in-frame clones alone and lacks a portion of them. The sample includes a few hundred thousand clones, over 80% of them seen just once. Treatment denoted: 15 to 20 received Ad26.COV2.S at low or high dose, single or two shots; about 5 received placebo; per-sample allocation not given. On day 63 after the first injection, vaccine and placebo recipients gave samples. The sample here was peripheral blood, taken in a trial of Ad26.COV2.S vaccine versus placebo. The origin of the receptors is a person between 18 and 60 years old who received the Ad26.COV2.S COVID-19 vaccine or a placebo.

This clone was recorded once. The V call is TRBV18, the J call TRBJ1-4; D is possibly TRBD1 (6 bases). Between the trimmed V and J ends, which lost 0 bases and 8 bases, there was a span of 13 bases. The CDR3 consists of 15 residues. Germline V gene lookup returns CDR1 KGHSH and CDR2 LQKENI. The CDR3 DNA follows: TGTGCCAGCTCACCACCGGGGGCCCCAAAGGAAAAACTGTTTTTT. It encodes CASSPPGAPKEKLFF.

In regard to this clone: The junction differs from germline at one of its ends, possibly a read error. The CDR3, as DNA: TGTGCTTGTGGCCCCTCAGGGGGCTACGAGCAGTACTTC. Translating gives CACGPSGGYEQYF. The chain combines TRBV12-5 with TRBJ2-7; 7 bases agree with TRBD1. Germline V lookup: CDR1 LGHNT, CDR2 FRNRAP. The CDR3 spans 13 residues.

The rearrangement joins TRBV14 to TRBJ2-7, with a possible D match to TRBD1 (6 bases). The germline CDR1 and CDR2 sequences are SGHDN and FVKESK. Trimming removed 0 bases at V and 4 bases at J, with 10 bases between. The CDR3 runs 14 residues. The CDR3 region is CASSQDLQGYEQYF. The CDR3 nucleotides are TGTGCCAGCAGCCAAGATCTACAGGGTTACGAGCAGTACTTC. The full variable domain, completed using reference TRBV14 and TRBJ2-7, is EAGVTQFPSHSVIEKGQTVTLRCDPISGHDNLYWYRRVMGKEIKFLLHFVKESKQDESGMPNNRFLAERTGGTYSTLKVQPAELEDSGVYFCASSQDLQGYEQYFGPGTRLTVT.

The genes are TRBV6-1 and TRBJ1-1, with a possible D match to TRBD1 (5 bases). Trimming left V 2 bases short and J 1 base short, with 14 bases between. CDR1 and CDR2 (germline): MNHNS, SASEGT. This CDR3 contains 16 residues. The CDR3 DNA is TGTGCCAGCAGTGAATTACCAGTCGGGGGGAACACTGAAGCTTTCTTT. It is translated as CASSELPVGGNTEAFF.

This clone was seen a few times. The V and J genes are TRBV5-1 and TRBJ1-4; 11 bases fit TRBD1. CDR3 size: 15 residues. The trim removed 3 bases at V and 5 bases at J, leaving 3 bases unmatched. Germline loops: CDR1 SGHRS, CDR2 YFSETQ. The CDR3: CASSSRTGGNEKLFF. The CDR3 DNA follows: TGCGCCAGCAGCTCCCGGACAGGGGGCAATGAAAAACTGTTTTTT.

This clone was seen a handful of times. This chain joins TRBV4-1 and TRBJ1-5; D is possibly TRBD1 (5 bases). The CDR3 runs to 15 residues. The V end lost 1 base, the J end lost 1 base, and 8 bases lay between the germline ends. The germline V gene has CDR1 MGHRA and CDR2 YSYEKL. The DNA of the CDR3 is TGCGCCAGCAGCCAAGTCGCAGGGAGCAATCAGCCCCAGCATTTT. Its translation: CASSQVAGSNQPQHF.

This sequence joins TRBV2 and TRBJ2-1, with TRBD2 matching over 8 bases. Germline loops: CDR1 SNHLY, CDR2 FYNNEI. The CDR3 length is 16 residues. The trim removed 10 bases at V and 5 bases at J, leaving 16 bases unmatched. CDR3 sequence reads: CATDNARGGLDNEQFF. The CDR3 nucleotides read TGTGCCACCGATAACGCACGGGGGGGCCTGGACAATGAGCAGTTCTTC.

V is TRBV4-3 and J is TRBJ1-2; D ambiguous. CDR3 size: 14 residues. V lost 2 bases and J lost 2, with 9 bases in between. Per the germline V gene, CDR1 is LGHNA and CDR2 is YSLEER. DNA of the CDR3: TGCGCCAGCAGCCAACAACACCAAAACTATGGCTACACCTTC. Protein sequence: CASSQQHQNYGYTF.

The genes are TRBV27 and TRBJ2-3, with TRBD2 identical over 10 bases. The junction had 8 bases not matched to a gene; V was cut back by 4 bases and J by 1 base. Germline assignment: CDR1 MNHEY and CDR2 SMNVEV (reference sequence). The CDR3 spans 17 residues. In nucleotides, the CDR3 is TGTGCCAGCAGTTCACACACCGGGACTAGCGGCACAGATACGCAGTATTTT. It yields the protein CASSSHTGTSGTDTQYF.